A selection of T cell receptor beta chains follows, all from one sample in a study of graft-versus-host responses after intestinal transplantation. Assay: immunoSEQ multiplex PCR; the TCRdb copy retains only in-frame clones and omits some. In the table there are around 36,000 clones, about 96% of which are singletons. Their antigens remain unidentified. The sequenced sample was unstimulated CD8+ T cells sorted from spleen or lymph node cells, obtained before transplant. Receptors originate from a human donor who was the organ donor for an intestinal transplant. Both conserved end residues are part of each CDR3. Fields, in order: J gene, D gene, V gene, clone size, CDR3 protein, CDR3 DNA. A D gene is named only where the DNA matches it firmly. Size is omitted from some rows. Given values are once, few, many or a class for expanded clones.

TRBJ1-1,-,TRBV19,once,CASGRMMNTEAFF,TGTGCCAGTGGGCGGATGATGAACACTGAAGCTTTCTTT
TRBJ2-2,-,TRBV6-6,-,CASSYSTDGELFF,TGTGCCAGCAGTTACTCGACAGACGGGGAGCTGTTTTTT
TRBJ2-3,-,TRBV7-9,-,CASSPAEAWGYGQYF,TGTGCCAGCAGCCCCGCAGAGGCGTGGGGGTATGGGCAGTATTTT
TRBJ1-1,-,TRBV2,-,CASREHGGGTEAFF,TGTGCCAGCCGTGAGCACGGGGGCGGCACTGAAGCTTTCTTT
TRBJ2-2,TRBD2,TRBV5-1,-,CASSPGLLGLAENTGELFF,TGCGCCAGCAGCCCCGGACTTCTGGGACTAGCCGAGAACACCGGGGAGCTGTTTTTT
TRBJ2-7,-,TRBV28,-,CASSYNEGVHEQYF,TGTGCCAGCAGTTATAACGAAGGGGTCCACGAGCAGTACTTC
TRBJ2-3,TRBD2,TRBV7-3,-,CASSLAGGPADTQYF,TGTGCCAGCAGCTTAGCGGGGGGGCCCGCAGATACGCAGTATTTT
TRBJ2-3,-,TRBV25-1,-,CASSEIPSGHGTDTQYF,TGTGCCAGCAGTGAGATCCCCAGCGGACATGGGACAGATACGCAGTATTTT
TRBJ2-1,-,TRBV9,once,CASSVGGGLDEQFF,TGTGCCAGCAGCGTAGGGGGGGGGCTGGATGAGCAGTTCTTC
TRBJ1-1,-,TRBV13,-,CASSPRADSNTEAFF,TGTGCCAGCAGCCCGAGGGCCGACAGCAACACTGAAGCTTTCTTT
TRBJ1-1,TRBD1,TRBV30,once,CAWKVGQGITEAFF,TGTGCCTGGAAGGTGGGACAGGGGATCACTGAAGCTTTCTTT
TRBJ2-1,-,TRBV30,-,CAYRGYDEQFF,TGTGCCTACCGGGGATACGATGAGCAGTTCTTC
TRBJ2-3,TRBD2,TRBV5-5,-,CASQTGTSGTDTQYF,TGTGCCAGCCAGACCGGGACTAGCGGGACAGATACGCAGTATTTT
TRBJ2-1,TRBD2,TRBV27,-,CASSLGTSGDNEQFF,TGTGCCAGCAGTTTAGGGACTAGCGGTGACAATGAGCAGTTCTTC
TRBJ2-2,TRBD2,TRBV9,-,CASSIAGFNTGELFF,TGTGCCAGCAGCATAGCGGGGTTCAACACCGGGGAGCTGTTTTTT
TRBJ1-2,-,TRBV5-4,-,CASSLDLRDANYGYTF,TGTGCCAGCAGCTTGGACCTCAGGGATGCTAACTATGGCTACACCTTC
TRBJ2-7,-,TRBV6-1,-,CASSEAYTLYEQYF,TGTGCCAGCAGTGAGGCGTACACCCTATACGAGCAGTACTTC
TRBJ2-5,TRBD2,TRBV7-9,-,CASSLALGLAGPEQETQYF,TGTGCCAGCAGCTTAGCGCTTGGACTAGCGGGGCCTGAACAAGAGACCCAGTACTTC
TRBJ2-7,-,TRBV5-1,-,CASSRRTDSSYEQYF,TGCGCCAGCAGCCGAAGGACAGATAGCTCCTACGAGCAGTACTTC
TRBJ2-3,TRBD2,TRBV9,-,CASSVGSGGTDTQYF,TGTGCCAGCAGCGTAGGTAGCGGGGGCACAGATACGCAGTATTTT
TRBJ2-1,-,TRBV6-5,-,CASSYFGGAPFF,TGTGCCAGCAGTTACTTTGGGGGGGCCCCGTTCTTC
TRBJ2-7,-,TRBV2,-,CAVRRDSSYEQYF,TGTGCCGTAAGGCGAGACAGCTCCTACGAGCAGTACTTC